These T cell receptor beta chains were read from a single sample in a study of cytomegalovirus exposure and HLA in healthy donors. This table comes from immunoSEQ multiplex PCR, and its TCRdb copy is limited to in-frame clones, with some not included. The sample lists around 130,000 clones; about 61% were seen once. Sequencing input: PBMCs. The receptors originated from a male donor in good health and CMV-seronegative. The CDR3 runs from the conserved cysteine through the conserved F or W. The order of the fields is clone size, V gene, J gene, D gene, CDR3 DNA, CDR3 protein. A D gene is named only where the DNA matches it firmly. Rows may omit the clone size; those that give it use once, few, many or a size class.

clone size: few
V gene: TRBV6-1
J gene: TRBJ1-5
D gene: .
CDR3 DNA: TGTGCCAGCAGTCAATCGACAATCCACCCCCAGCATTTT
CDR3 protein: CASSQSTIHPQHF

clone size: .
V gene: TRBV5-4
J gene: TRBJ2-5
D gene: TRBD2
CDR3 DNA: TGTGCCAGCAGCTCGCCGGTGGGTGCGGGGGGGGAGACCCAGTACTTC
CDR3 protein: CASSSPVGAGGETQYF

clone size: .
V gene: TRBV2
J gene: TRBJ1-6
D gene: .
CDR3 DNA: TGTGCCAGCAGTGAGGGGGGACCCTCAACTTATAATTCACCCCTCCACTTT
CDR3 protein: CASSEGGPSTYNSPLHF

clone size: .
V gene: TRBV10-3
J gene: TRBJ2-3
D gene: .
CDR3 DNA: TGTGCCATCAGTGAGTCTGTCAGGGGCGCCCCCACAGATACGCAGTATTTT
CDR3 protein: CAISESVRGAPTDTQYF

clone size: .
V gene: TRBV5-4
J gene: TRBJ2-7
D gene: TRBD1
CDR3 DNA: TGTGCCAGCAGCCCTGGGGGACAGGCGGCCTACGAGCAGTACTTC
CDR3 protein: CASSPGGQAAYEQYF

clone size: .
V gene: TRBV5-6
J gene: TRBJ2-1
D gene: .
CDR3 DNA: TGTGCCAGCAATTTTTTTGGGGCTCCGAGCTCCTACAATGAGCAGTTCTTC
CDR3 protein: CASNFFGAPSSYNEQFF

clone size: .
V gene: TRBV7-9
J gene: TRBJ1-2
D gene: TRBD1
CDR3 DNA: TGTGCCAGCAGCGGAACCGGGACAGGGGGCAACTATGGCTACACCTTC
CDR3 protein: CASSGTGTGGNYGYTF

clone size: once
V gene: TRBV2
J gene: TRBJ1-5
D gene: .
CDR3 DNA: TGTGCCAGCAGTGACTCCGATCAGCCCCAGCATTTT
CDR3 protein: CASSDSDQPQHF

clone size: .
V gene: TRBV7-2
J gene: TRBJ2-7
D gene: .
CDR3 DNA: TGTGCCAGCAGCTTGCAGGGGCTTCAGAACGAGCAGTACTTC
CDR3 protein: CASSLQGLQNEQYF

clone size: .
V gene: TRBV27
J gene: TRBJ1-1
D gene: .
CDR3 DNA: TGTGCCAGCAGGACGTGGCCCGGGACTGAAGCTTTCTTT
CDR3 protein: CASRTWPGTEAFF

clone size: .
V gene: TRBV5-1
J gene: TRBJ2-3
D gene: TRBD2
CDR3 DNA: TGCGCCAGCAGCTTGGATCTAGCGGGGGGTCTAGCAGATACGCAGTATTTT
CDR3 protein: CASSLDLAGGLADTQYF

clone size: .
V gene: TRBV5-1
J gene: TRBJ1-1
D gene: TRBD1
CDR3 DNA: TGCGCCAGCGGACCGCGACAGGGGGACCACACTGAAGCTTTCTTT
CDR3 protein: CASGPRQGDHTEAFF

clone size: .
V gene: TRBV7-8
J gene: TRBJ2-7
D gene: .
CDR3 DNA: TGTGCCAGCAGCGACAGCAGGGCCTCTAGCTCCTACGAGCAGTACTTC
CDR3 protein: CASSDSRASSSYEQYF

clone size: .
V gene: TRBV11-2
J gene: TRBJ2-3
D gene: TRBD2
CDR3 DNA: TGTGCCAGCAGCTTAGTGTCGGGCGGGGGAACAGATACGCAGTATTTT
CDR3 protein: CASSLVSGGGTDTQYF

clone size: .
V gene: TRBV2
J gene: TRBJ2-7
D gene: TRBD1
CDR3 DNA: TGTGCCAGCAGAACCGACAGGGTGACCTACGAGCAGTACTTC
CDR3 protein: CASRTDRVTYEQYF

clone size: few
V gene: TRBV7-6
J gene: TRBJ2-1
D gene: .
CDR3 DNA: TGTGCCAGCAGCTTAAGGCGGTACAATGAGCAGTTCTTC
CDR3 protein: CASSLRRYNEQFF

clone size: .
V gene: TRBV19
J gene: TRBJ1-2
D gene: .
CDR3 DNA: TGTGCCAGTAGCCTCGGGACGCGGGACGGCTACACCTTC
CDR3 protein: CASSLGTRDGYTF

clone size: .
V gene: TRBV9
J gene: TRBJ1-1
D gene: TRBD1
CDR3 DNA: TGTGCCAGCAGCGGCGACAGGGGGCACACTGAAGCTTTCTTT
CDR3 protein: CASSGDRGHTEAFF

clone size: .
V gene: TRBV7-7
J gene: TRBJ2-7
D gene: TRBD2
CDR3 DNA: TGTGCCAGCAGCTTAGCCGCGGGGGGTCTAAGCGAGCAGTACTTC
CDR3 protein: CASSLAAGGLSEQYF

clone size: .
V gene: TRBV27
J gene: TRBJ1-5
D gene: .
CDR3 DNA: TGTGCCAGCAGTTTATTCGGTAATAGCAATCAGCCCCAGCATTTT
CDR3 protein: CASSLFGNSNQPQHF

clone size: once
V gene: TRBV5-4
J gene: TRBJ1-2
D gene: .
CDR3 DNA: TGTGCCAGCAGCTTGGACAGAGCTAACTATGGCTACACCTTC
CDR3 protein: CASSLDRANYGYTF

clone size: few
V gene: TRBV5-4
J gene: TRBJ2-1
D gene: .
CDR3 DNA: TGTGCCAGCAGCTTTAGAGGGGGCAATGAGCAGTTCTTC
CDR3 protein: CASSFRGGNEQFF

clone size: .
V gene: TRBV9
J gene: TRBJ2-3
D gene: TRBD1
CDR3 DNA: TGTGCCAGCAGCGTAGATGGACAGGGGAGCACAGATACGCAGTATTTT
CDR3 protein: CASSVDGQGSTDTQYF

clone size: .
V gene: TRBV7-3
J gene: TRBJ2-3
D gene: TRBD2
CDR3 DNA: TGTGCCAGCAGCTTAATGGCCCTAGCGGGGGGATACACAGATACGCAGTATTTT
CDR3 protein: CASSLMALAGGYTDTQYF

clone size: .
V gene: TRBV9
J gene: TRBJ1-2
D gene: .
CDR3 DNA: TGTGCCAGCAGCGCAAGGACCCGGGGGAACTATGGCTACACCTTC
CDR3 protein: CASSARTRGNYGYTF

clone size: .
V gene: TRBV7-3
J gene: TRBJ2-7
D gene: TRBD2
CDR3 DNA: TGTGCCAGCAGCTCCAGAAAGACTAGCGGGGGATCCTACGAGCAGTACTTC
CDR3 protein: CASSSRKTSGGSYEQYF

clone size: .
V gene: TRBV7-6
J gene: TRBJ2-7
D gene: .
CDR3 DNA: TGTGCCAGCAGCGAGAGGGCAGGCCTCTACGAGCAGTACTTC
CDR3 protein: CASSERAGLYEQYF